This T cell receptor (beta chain) was retrieved from a study of human T cells and chemical hapten exposure. The wider study: Alopecia areata, totalis or universalis affected patients who were mostly female.

Trimming took off 3 bases at V and 8 bases at J, with 10 bases between the two ends. This CDR3 has 13 amino acids. Time point defined: pre-sensitization, week 0. Treatment meaning: therapeutic diphenylcyclopropenone sensitization with weekly scalp DPC. Researchers sampled blood before each patch test went on. Study-level results: Unchanged with DPC sensitization were TCRs above 1 in 1000 frequency.

One entry per CDR3 protein results from TCRdb running MiXCR on the RACE reads. The sample consists of more than 300,000 distinct CDR3 sequences, approximately 5% of them appearing once. Of note for this clonotype: Its antigen is not identified.

Specimen: whole blood, collected in connection with sensitization to the hapten diphenylcyclopropenone (DPC). J is TRBJ1-4 and V is TRBV12-3 or TRBV12-4; D not resolved. This receptor was obtained from a woman in her forties or fifties with alopecia areata. Some clones in this sample may be carry-over from other donors' samples. The CDR3 sequence: CASSFNLGEKLFF. Here the CDR3 DNA reads TGTGCCAGCAGTTTCAACCTTGGCGAAAAACTGTTTTTT.